What follows are 26 T cell receptor beta chains derived from one specimen sequenced in a study of long-term antiretroviral therapy in people with HIV. Researchers ran immunoSEQ v3.0 at survey level. The protocol was immunoSEQ multiplex PCR, while the TCRdb copy is restricted to in-frame clones and leaves out a portion. This sample carries tens of thousands of clones, roughly 80% of them seen once, and the ten largest clones take 4.5% to 7%. Sequences were derived from unsorted PBMCs, sampled 0.2 years after starting antiretroviral therapy. The receptor set was obtained from a woman aged 25 to 45 with HIV.

This sequence joins TRBV15 and TRBJ2-3; 11 positions agree with TRBD2. This CDR3 is 17 amino acids long. Germline CDR1 LNHNV, CDR2 YYDKDF (reference sequence). After removal of 0 bases from V and 5 bases from J, the junction contained 7 bases not matched to a gene. Written as DNA, the CDR3 is TGTGCCACCAGCAGAGAGGGGACTAGCGGTCCGGGAGATACGCAGTATTTT. Translating gives CATSREGTSGPGDTQYF.

The rearrangement links TRBV4-1 to TRBJ2-2, with TRBD2 identical over 9 bases. Germline V gene data show CDR1 as MGHRA and CDR2 as YSYEKL. V was pared by 1 base and J by 3 bases, with 6 bases of the junction left unmatched. There are 17 residues in the CDR3. DNA for the CDR3: TGCGCCAGCAGCCAAGGCGTTGCGGGGGGGTACACCGGGGAGCTGTTTTTT. Translated, it gives CASSQGVAGGYTGELFF.

The V gene is TRBV5-1, the J gene TRBJ2-1; D perhaps matches TRBD2 (6 bases). Trimming removed 4 bases from V and 4 bases from J, with 18 bases in between. Germline CDR1 is SGHRS and CDR2 is YFSETQ. This CDR3 spans 16 amino acids. CDR3 sequence reads: CASSPRGGVSYNEQFF. CDR3 nucleotide sequence: TGCGCCAGCAGCCCCCGGGGCGGGGTGTCTTACAATGAGCAGTTCTTC.

The J gene is TRBJ1-2, the V gene TRBV30; no clear D gene. The CDR3 has 18 residues. Germline V gives CDR1 GTSNPN, CDR2 SVGIG (reference sequence). Trimming cost V 0 bases and J 4 bases, with 24 bases left between them. CDR3 protein: CAWSVRRSSDSGFYGYTF. The DNA of the CDR3 is TGTGCCTGGAGTGTAAGAAGGTCGTCAGACTCGGGGTTCTATGGCTACACCTTC.

This clone was counted once. This chain uses TRBV5-8 with TRBJ2-3; 12 bases line up with TRBD2. In germline, CDR1 is SGHTS, CDR2 YDEGEE. The CDR3 covers 16 residues. Trimming at V came to 3 bases and at J to 7 bases, leaving 9 bases not matched to a gene. CDR3 protein: CASSWKLAGGRYTQYF. Written as DNA, the CDR3 is TGTGCCAGCAGCTGGAAACTAGCGGGGGGCCGTTATACGCAGTATTTT.

A word on this clone: The germline gene is not matched at one end of the junction; a read error may be the cause. The chain links TRBV6-5 to TRBJ1-2; TRBD1 might be the D (6 bases). Germline V gene data show CDR1 as MNHEY and CDR2 as SVGAGI. The CDR3 contains 12 residues. The CDR3 spells CASSYRDNGLYF. In DNA, the CDR3 is TGTGCCAGCAGTTACAGGGACAACGGACTCTACTTC.

The CDR3: CASSRIQDNEKLFF. CDR3 coding DNA: TGTGCCAGCAGTCGGATTCAGGATAATGAAAAACTGTTTTTT. The chain employs TRBV6-1 and TRBJ1-4; D gene unclear. The germline CDR1 and CDR2 sequences are MNHNS and SASEGT. CDR3 size: 14 residues. V lost 5 bases, J lost 4 bases, and 11 bases lay in between.

The chain links TRBV13 to TRBJ2-1; 9 nucleotides agree with TRBD1. V lost 8 bases, J lost 7 bases, and 6 bases stayed unmatched. The CDR3 runs 13 residues. Germline V gives CDR1 PRHDT, CDR2 FYEKMQ (reference sequence). The CDR3: CASGTGLANEQFF. The CDR3 DNA is TGTGCCAGCGGGACAGGGTTAGCAAATGAGCAGTTCTTC.

V is TRBV7-6 and J is TRBJ2-5, with 7 bases that match TRBD2. This CDR3 region has 14 residues. J lost 5 bases, V lost 3 bases, and 6 bases had no gene match. CDR1 is SGHVS, CDR2 FNYEAQ, per germline. The CDR3 loop is CASSFASGRETQYF. DNA for the CDR3: TGTGCCAGCAGCTTCGCTAGCGGTCGGGAGACCCAGTACTTC.

The chain joins TRBV9 to TRBJ2-5; D not resolved. V was cut by 0 bases and J by 3 bases, with 3 bases left in between. The CDR3 contains 12 residues. Looked up from germline, CDR1 is SGDLS and CDR2 is YYNGEE. The CDR3 sequence is CASSVVKETQYF. In DNA, the CDR3 is TGTGCCAGCAGCGTAGTGAAAGAGACCCAGTACTTC.

This clone appeared once. This chain connects TRBV7-2 to TRBJ2-5; a possible D gene is TRBD1 (5 bases). CDR3 length: 14 amino acids. V gave up 5 bases and J gave up 0 bases, with 10 bases separating them. Per germline, CDR1 SGHTA and CDR2 FQGNSA. CDR3 sequence: CASSRRRDQETQYF. CDR3 nucleotide sequence: TGTGCCAGCAGCCGTCGCAGGGACCAAGAGACCCAGTACTTC.

The chain couples TRBV27 to TRBJ1-2, with 11 bases matching TRBD1. Germline CDR1 is MNHEY and CDR2 is SMNVEV (reference sequence). The CDR3 has 14 residues. The ends lost 4 bases at V and 8 bases at J; junction bases unmatched: 6. In DNA, the CDR3 is TGTGCCAGCAGTTCCCCCGGGACAGGGGGAGGCTACACCTTC. This translates into CASSSPGTGGGYTF.

The chain joins TRBV2 to TRBJ2-5; 8 bases fit TRBD2. CDR3 length equals 14 residues. CDR1 and CDR2 from the germline V gene are SNHLY and FYNNEI. The trim removed 6 bases at V and 5 bases at J, leaving 8 bases unmatched. CDR3 in DNA: TGTGCCAGCAGACCGGGACTAGAGAAGGAGACCCAGTACTTC. Translated, it gives CASRPGLEKETQYF.

There are a few counts of this clone. The gene calls are TRBV29-1 and TRBJ2-2, with 8 nucleotides matching TRBD1. CDR3 size: 14 residues. J lost 7 bases, V lost 6 bases, and 10 bases had no gene match. Germline V gives CDR1 SQVTM, CDR2 ANQGSEA. The CDR3 DNA reads as TGCAGCGTGCGGACAGGGTTGAATGTCGGGGAGCTGTTTTTT. It codes for CSVRTGLNVGELFF.

This clone showed up just a few times. This rearrangement joins TRBV6-5 to TRBJ1-6; tentatively, D is TRBD1 (6 bases). In germline, CDR1 is MNHEY, CDR2 SVGAGI. Trimming took off 2 bases at V and 6 bases at J, with 8 bases between the two ends. The CDR3 contains 14 residues. CDR3 sequence reads: CASSYGQINSPLHF. The CDR3 coding sequence is TGTGCCAGCAGTTACGGACAGATTAATTCACCCCTCCACTTT.

The chain carries TRBV9 and TRBJ2-2; D might be TRBD1 or TRBD2, each matching 5 bases. The CDR3 extends over 13 amino acids. CDR1 and CDR2 from the germline V gene are SGDLS and YYNGEE. With 3 bases removed from V and 6 bases from J, the gap between germline ends came to 9 bases. CDR3 nucleotides: TGTGCCAGCAGCGAGCAGGGACCCGGGGAGCTGTTTTTT. Protein: CASSEQGPGELFF.

The chain couples TRBV5-1 to TRBJ2-5, with 8 bases matching TRBD2. CDR3 length: 15 residues. The ends lost 6 bases at V and 1 base at J; junction bases unmatched: 8. Looked up from germline, CDR1 is SGHRS and CDR2 is YFSETQ. The CDR3, as DNA: TGCGCCAGCAACCACGCGCGGGGGGTCCAAGAGACCCAGTACTTC. It encodes CASNHARGVQETQYF. The entire variable domain, with the rest obtained from reference TRBV5-1 and TRBJ2-5, is as follows: KAGVTQTPRYLIKTRGQQVTLSCSPISGHRSVSWYQQTPGQGLQFLFEYFSETQRNKGNFPGRFSGRQFSNSRSEMNVSTLELGDSALYLCASNHARGVQETQYFGPGTRLLVL.

This clone is judged medium-sized. V usage is TRBV6-1 and J usage is TRBJ1-1; D is unclear. There are 14 residues in the CDR3. Trimming shortened V by 1 base and J by 0 bases, and 6 bases separated the two germline ends. Germline CDR1 reads MNHNS; CDR2 reads SASEGT. This chain's CDR3 is CASSEVYVNTEAFF. The CDR3, as DNA: TGTGCCAGCAGTGAAGTCTACGTGAACACTGAAGCTTTCTTT.

V usage is TRBV19 and J usage is TRBJ2-3; 9 bases are a match to TRBD1. V shed 10 bases, J shed 1 base, and the junction held 3 bases outside the gene matches. The CDR3 extends over 13 amino acids. The V gene's germline CDR1 is LNHDA and CDR2 SQIVND (reference sequence). The CDR3 DNA sequence: TGTGCCATCCGGGACAGGGGCACAGATACGCAGTATTTT. Translated: CAIRDRGTDTQYF.

The rearrangement uses TRBV6-1 and TRBJ2-1; the D gene could be TRBD1 or TRBD2 (6 bases each). The CDR3 loop spans 14 amino acids. Trimming removed 6 bases at V and 2 bases at J, with 11 bases between. Germline V gene data show CDR1 as MNHNS and CDR2 as SASEGT. The CDR3 reads CASSPRGPYNEQFF. CDR3 coding DNA: TGTGCCAGCAGCCCACGGGGGCCCTACAATGAGCAGTTCTTC.

This chain uses TRBV2 with TRBJ2-5; D may be TRBD1 or TRBD2 (6 bases each). V was pared by 0 bases and J by 3 bases, with 11 bases between. Germline V lookup: CDR1 SNHLY, CDR2 FYNNEI. This CDR3 is 15 amino acids long. This CDR3 reads CASSEARGQKETQYF. The CDR3 DNA is TGTGCCAGCAGTGAAGCACGGGGGCAGAAAGAGACCCAGTACTTC.

The gene calls are TRBV6-6 and TRBJ1-5, with TRBD1 identical over 7 bases. The V and J ends lost 6 bases and 3 bases, in that order; junction bases with no gene match: 5. Germline CDR1 and CDR2: MNHNY and SVGAGI (reference sequence). This CDR3 has 14 amino acids. The CDR3 here is CASSGTENNQPQHF. CDR3 sequence (DNA): TGTGCCAGCAGCGGGACAGAGAACAATCAGCCCCAGCATTTT.

V is TRBV9 and J is TRBJ1-3; tentative D call: TRBD1 (5 bases). The germline CDR1 and CDR2 sequences are SGDLS and YYNGEE. The V and J ends lost 0 bases and 0 bases respectively, with 10 bases between them. The CDR3 has 16 residues. The CDR3 sequence: CASSVGRQSSGNTIYF. CDR3 DNA: TGTGCCAGCAGCGTAGGTAGACAGAGCTCTGGAAACACCATATATTTT.

This clone was found once. Sequence at one end of the junction differs from germline and may be a read error. The V call is TRBV7-9, the J call TRBJ2-5; D is undetermined. Germline-derived CDR1 and CDR2 are SEHNR and FQNEAQ (reference sequence). This CDR3 has 12 residues. The CDR3 nucleotides are TGTGCCAGCAGCTTAGGATCGGCGGCACCGGACTTC. Translation: CASSLGSAAPDF.

This chain joins TRBV12-5 and TRBJ1-5; D gene ambiguous. CDR1 and CDR2 (germline): LGHNT, FRNRAP. V was pared by 0 bases and J by 5 bases, with 5 bases between. The CDR3 contains 13 residues. The CDR3: CASGLVDYQPQHF. The CDR3 bases are TGTGCTAGTGGTTTGGTAGACTATCAGCCCCAGCATTTT.

This chain connects TRBV21-1 to TRBJ2-2; the D call in the table, TRBD1, was not verified against the DNA. TRBV21-1 is termed a pseudogene. The CDR3 loop spans 16 amino acids. In DNA form, the CDR3 reads TGTGCCAGCAGCTTGCGCCCGGGACAAACCACCGGGGAGCTGTTTTTT. Translation: CASSLRPGQTTGELFF.